This TCR beta chain appears in the sequencing data of a study of shared clonotypes between healthy human individuals. As for the study in general: Three CD4 naive, three CD4 memory, two CD8 naive and one CD8 memory plate were used per donor.

The run depth of the assay was deep. Here immunoSEQ multiplex PCR was the method, and the copy in TCRdb shows in-frame clones only, minus some. The repertoire includes more than 2 million clones, 95% of them detected once, and 0.13% sits in the top ten. Looked up from germline, CDR1 is MGHRA and CDR2 is YSYEKL. There are 14 residues in the CDR3. V was pared by 4 bases and J by 3 bases, with 9 bases between. The source of this sequence is a young man in good health. Sequenced material: naive CD4+ T cells sorted from blood. Subset here: CD45RA+ positively selected. The chain has TRBV4-1 and TRBJ2-2, with D possibly TRBD1 on 6 matching bases. CDR3 sequence: CASSLGQHTGELFF. The CDR3 DNA reads as TGCGCCAGCAGCCTCGGACAGCACACCGGGGAGCTGTTTTTT.